These T cell receptor beta chains were read from a single sample in a study of blood T cell repertoires in COVID-19. The protocol was immunoSEQ multiplex PCR, while the TCRdb copy is restricted to in-frame clones and leaves out a portion. This table holds a few hundred thousand clones, 80% to 90% found once. The sequencing input was PBMCs or T cells enriched from blood (not recorded which). The receptors were sampled from a man aged 25-40 years who had recovered from COVID-19. Each CDR3 is given with its conserved first and last residue.

>TRBJ2-1|TRBV5-1
CASSFSSGQGAYEQFF
>TRBJ1-4|TRBV27
CASNPETVATNEKLFF
>TRBJ2-5|TRBV9
CASGGTGGETQYF
>TRBJ1-6|TRBV11-2
CASSPGGIDGNNSPLHF
>TRBJ1-2|TRBV6-1
CASSEGQGAVNGYTF
>TRBJ1-6|TRBV5-4
CASSGPGQGRDSPLHF
>TRBJ2-7|TRBV6-5
CASSYQSSRGYEQYF
>TRBJ2-1|TRBV18
CASSPKGGGTLYNEQFF
>TRBJ2-7|TRBV5-1
CASSLWVRDTILYEQYF
>TRBJ2-5|TRBV30
CAWRRLAGDQETQYF
>TRBJ2-3|TRBV5-1
CASSLPIRDGRRGDTQYF
>TRBJ2-7|TRBV4-1
CASSHSVGAGYEQYF
>TRBJ1-6|TRBV5-4
CASSLQTGVNSPLHF
>TRBJ2-2|TRBV10-3
CATLTGTSPGELFF
>TRBJ2-5|TRBV10-3
CAISEQETQYF
>TRBJ1-1|TRBV7-6
CASSPELGRNTEAFF
>TRBJ1-1|TRBV18
CASSPTGFRNTEAFF